These T cell receptor beta chains were read from a single sample in a study of early T cells in non-severe SARS-CoV-2 infection. TCRdb passed the 5' RACE reads through MiXCR, listing each CDR3 protein once. This sample has 65,000 to 95,000 distinct CDR3 sequences, with about 16% found just once. Sequencing was done on a sample of whole blood. These receptor sequences come from an adult who was a healthcare worker with PCR-confirmed SARS-CoV-2 infection or an uninfected control (not recorded which). Each CDR3 is given without its conserved first and last residue.

V gene	J gene	CDR3 protein
TRBV5-1	TRBJ1-1	ASSLGQFGNTEAF
TRBV6-1	TRBJ1-3	ASSDGRRTSGNTIY
TRBV5-4	TRBJ2-5	ASSFRDEKETQY
TRBV29-1	TRBJ2-2	SGVLAAGELF
TRBV27	TRBJ1-5	ASRLQGAWNQPQH
TRBV12-3/TRBV12-4	TRBJ1-5	ASSLRGVDQPQH
TRBV11-2	TRBJ2-7	ASSPGLAGGYEQY
TRBV7-3	TRBJ2-7	ASSLSAGDEQY
TRBV12-3/TRBV12-4	TRBJ2-1	ASTGTIYNEQF
TRBV7-3	TRBJ1-6	ATRDSLNSPLH
TRBV15	TRBJ1-5	ATSRGSGDRPLMAQH
TRBV12-3/TRBV12-4	TRBJ2-3	ASSPYGQGGTDTQY
TRBV30	TRBJ1-1	AWSGRIMNTEAF
TRBV19	TRBJ1-2	ASSTIISGYT
TRBV6-6	TRBJ2-7	ASSPGTGSFEQY
TRBV20-1	TRBJ2-7	SAREGPKLAGGPYEQY
TRBV10-3	TRBJ2-1	AISATTGGGSYNEQF
TRBV12-3/TRBV12-4	TRBJ2-7	ASTETGYEQY
TRBV20-1	TRBJ1-5	SAGGAGVNQPQH
TRBV20-1	TRBJ1-6	SARAPGQGARSPLH
TRBV7-8	TRBJ2-1	ASSGSLRALYNEQF
TRBV9	TRBJ2-7	ASSVLPSSYEQY
TRBV5-4	TRBJ1-6	ASSSRTGDNSPLH
TRBV2	TRBJ2-7	ASSETWDSGYEQY
TRBV7-2	TRBJ2-5	ASSLGLAGGPEETQY
TRBV7-3	TRBJ2-3	ASSLAFTDTQY
TRBV4-2	TRBJ2-1	ASSLLAGGRDEQF
TRBV27	TRBJ1-2	ASSYGQSYGYT
TRBV11-2	TRBJ2-3	ASRSSTRMGTDTQY
TRBV28	TRBJ1-1	ASSTPYRVTEAF
TRBV7-8	TRBJ1-1	ASSLADGNTEAF
TRBV15	TRBJ2-7	ATSIPGLAGGGEQY
TRBV11-2	TRBJ2-1	ASSLTAPGAYNEQF
TRBV2	TRBJ2-2	ASTRNAGVLF
TRBV28	TRBJ2-5	ASSLWTGGEETQY
TRBV6-5	TRBJ1-1	ASSYLVNTEAF
TRBV5-1	TRBJ1-1	ASKVTGMNTEAF
TRBV7-2	TRBJ1-1	ASSPTVWWIPKGTEAF
TRBV30	TRBJ2-7	AWSPAGEQY
TRBV19	TRBJ1-5	ASSITGTLGIGGNQPQH
TRBV7-6	TRBJ2-3	ASRGVSDTQY
TRBV6-1	TRBJ2-1	ASSERTGRNEQF
TRBV7-3	TRBJ2-7	ASSLGGSFYEQY
TRBV29-1	TRBJ1-1	SVHGGRGATEAF
TRBV6-5	TRBJ2-1	ASRLGQGVGNEQF
TRBV6-1	TRBJ2-7	ASSEAPGVYYEQY